Sequencing of this TCR beta chain was carried out in a study of identical twins. TCRdb re-called the 5' RACE reads with MiXCR, one entry per CDR3 protein. The data contain about 890,000 distinct CDR3 sequences, about 12% of them singletons. This clonotype was counted many times. V lost 0 bases, J lost 2 bases, and 8 bases lay in between. The CDR3 is made up of 15 amino acids. The V gene's germline CDR1 is MGHRA and CDR2 YSYEKL. These sequences were also reported in another study, on yellow fever vaccine responses in identical twins.

Sequencing was done on a sample of PBMCs. This sequence originates from a woman aged 18-29 years in good health. The gene calls are TRBV4-1 and TRBJ1-5, with unresolved D. Written as DNA, the CDR3 is TGCGCCAGCAGCCAAGAGCCCGGGGGCAATCAGCCCCAGCATTTT. Translation: CASSQEPGGNQPQHF.